This record looks at one TCR beta chain sequence and its context. The data originate from a study of long-term antiretroviral therapy in people with HIV. The V end was cut by 8 bases, the J end by 6 bases, with 17 bases between. Germline lookup yields CDR1 MNHEY and CDR2 SVGAGI. This CDR3 has 14 residues. Survey-level resolution applied to immunoSEQ assay v3.0. Sequencing had a target that covered about 40,000-55,000 T-cell genomes per sample. Data came from immunoSEQ multiplex PCR; TCRdb stores just in-frame clones and leaves some out. The sample lists 15,000 to 20,000 clones; approximately 75% were seen once. The cryopreserved samples used held about 0.85-11 million PBMC prior to extraction of DNA.

The input for sequencing was unsorted PBMCs, taken 0.3 years after starting antiretroviral therapy. The TCR was taken from a man aged 18 to 30 with HIV. This chain connects TRBV6-5 to TRBJ2-1, with D possibly being TRBD2 (6 bases). In DNA, the CDR3 is TGTGCCAGCCAGATGGCTGCGGGGCCCAATGAGCAGTTCTTC. This gives the protein CASQMAAGPNEQFF.